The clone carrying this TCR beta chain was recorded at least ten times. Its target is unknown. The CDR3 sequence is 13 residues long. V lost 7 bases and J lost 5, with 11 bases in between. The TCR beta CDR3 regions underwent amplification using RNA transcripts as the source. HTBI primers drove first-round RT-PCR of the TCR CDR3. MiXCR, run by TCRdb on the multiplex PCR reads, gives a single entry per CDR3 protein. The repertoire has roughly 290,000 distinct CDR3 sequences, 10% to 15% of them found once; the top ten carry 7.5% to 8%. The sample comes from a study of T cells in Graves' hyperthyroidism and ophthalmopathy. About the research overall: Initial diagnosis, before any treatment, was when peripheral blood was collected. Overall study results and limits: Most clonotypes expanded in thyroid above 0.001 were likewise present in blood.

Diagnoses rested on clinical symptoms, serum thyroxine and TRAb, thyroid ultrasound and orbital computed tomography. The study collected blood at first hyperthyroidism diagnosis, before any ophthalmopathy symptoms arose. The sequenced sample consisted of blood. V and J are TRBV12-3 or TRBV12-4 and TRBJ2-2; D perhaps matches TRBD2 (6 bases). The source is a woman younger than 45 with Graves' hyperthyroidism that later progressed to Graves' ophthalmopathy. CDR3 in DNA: TGTGCCAGCACCCCAGGAGGGACCGGGGAGCTGTTTTTT. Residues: CASTPGGTGELFF.